One sample yielded the 9 T cell receptor beta chains listed below, sequenced in a study of blood T cell repertoires in COVID-19. Using immunoSEQ multiplex PCR, the repertoire was profiled, and TCRdb retains in-frame clones only, with some absent. The sample consists of around 150,000 clones, 76% of them appearing once. The sequencing input was peripheral blood. The origin of the receptors is a woman aged 80 or older with acute or convalescent COVID-19.

The rearrangement joins TRBV27 to TRBJ2-7, with 8 bases identical to TRBD2. The CDR3 is made up of 15 amino acids. Germline CDR1 MNHEY, CDR2 SMNVEV (reference sequence). J was trimmed by 6 bases and V by 3 bases; bases with no gene match: 10. CDR3 sequence: CASSLSGTSNREQYF. Here the CDR3 DNA reads TGTGCCAGCAGTTTGTCCGGGACTAGTAACCGCGAGCAGTACTTC.

The chain joins TRBV7-2 to TRBJ2-3; D is unclear. CDR3 length: 15 residues. Germline values: CDR1 SGHTA, CDR2 FQGNSA. V was pared by 5 bases and J by 2 bases, with 14 bases between. CDR3 loop: CASSPLGQATDTQYF. CDR3 DNA: TGTGCCAGCAGCCCCCTCGGTCAGGCCACAGATACGCAGTATTTT.

The rearrangement links TRBV5-1 to TRBJ2-5, with D possibly TRBD1 on 5 matching bases. Germline V lookup: CDR1 SGHRS, CDR2 YFSETQ. The V gene lost 4 bases and the J gene lost 1 base, with 11 bases spanning the gap. The CDR3 contains 14 residues. CDR3 sequence (DNA): TGCGCCAGCAGCAACCAGGGAATCCAAGAGACCCAGTACTTC. Its translation: CASSNQGIQETQYF.

The gene calls are TRBV7-8 and TRBJ1-5, with a possible D match to TRBD1 (5 bases). Trimming left V 3 bases short and J 9 bases short, with 12 bases between. The CDR3 is 13 residues long. The V gene's germline CDR1 is SGHVS and CDR2 FQNEAQ. Here the CDR3 reads CASSLMGLGPQHF. The CDR3 region has the DNA TGTGCCAGCAGCTTGATGGGACTGGGGCCCCAGCATTTT.

This clone was counted a few times. The gene calls are TRBV5-8 and TRBJ1-4; the match to TRBD1 covers 7 bases. Trimming removed 3 bases from V and 6 bases from J; junction bases left unmatched: 8. CDR1 is SGHTS, CDR2 YDEGEE, per germline. This CDR3 region has 15 residues. DNA for the CDR3: TGTGCCAGCAGCTCGAGACAGGGTATAGATGAAAAACTGTTTTTT. This gives the protein CASSSRQGIDEKLFF.

This chain joins TRBV6-5 and TRBJ2-1; 7 bases match TRBD1. Germline V gene sequence: CDR1 MNHEY, CDR2 SVGAGI. Germline trimming cut 7 bases from V and 6 bases from J; bases unmatched to any gene: 12. This CDR3 comprises 15 residues. CDR3 sequence reads: CASTLNPGQPNEQFF. CDR3 DNA: TGTGCCAGCACCTTGAACCCGGGACAGCCCAATGAGCAGTTCTTC.

This chain connects TRBV3-1 (or the pseudogene TRBV3-2) to TRBJ1-2; D is unresolved. CDR3 length: 12 residues. Germline CDR1 LGHDT, CDR2 YNNKEL (reference sequence). V lost 4 bases and J lost 4, with 7 bases in between. The CDR3, as DNA: TGTGCCAGCAGCCCAGCGACCTATGGCTACACCTTC. Its translation: CASSPATYGYTF.

The chain employs TRBV30 and TRBJ1-1, with 10 bases fitting TRBD1. This CDR3 spans 14 amino acids. The V segment lost 5 bases and the J segment 5 bases; nucleotides outside the gene matches: 8. The germline V gene has CDR1 GTSNPN and CDR2 SVGIG (reference sequence). The CDR3 DNA sequence: TGTGCCTGGTCGACAGGGGGCACGTGGACTGAAGCTTTCTTT. This gives the protein CAWSTGGTWTEAFF.

This chain joins TRBV5-1 and TRBJ2-7; tentative D call: TRBD1 (5 bases). From germline, CDR1 is SGHRS and CDR2 YFSETQ. CDR3 length equals 15 residues. V was cut by 1 base and J by 5 bases, with 16 bases left in between. The CDR3 protein is CASSLNVGVLNEQYF. CDR3 sequence (DNA): TGCGCCAGCAGCTTGAATGTAGGGGTACTAAACGAGCAGTACTTC.